A single sample gave rise to the 31 T cell receptor beta chains below, sequenced in a study of CD8 T cell repertoires and HIV-1 epitope variants. Antigen specificity for these receptors is unknown. Sequenced by immunoSEQ multiplex PCR; TCRdb stores in-frame clones only, minus some. Counted here are just over 7,000 clones, roughly 61% occurring once; the ten biggest clones make up 35% to 50%. Specimen: cultured CD8+ T cells derived from PBMCs. The receptors here all came from a male donor with HIV.

This clone was detected only a few times. This rearrangement joins TRBV18 to TRBJ1-6; D uncertain. The CDR3 consists of 13 residues. Trimming cost V 3 bases and J 7 bases, with 7 bases left between them. Germline lookup yields CDR1 KGHSH and CDR2 LQKENI. The CDR3 protein is CASSPRENSPLHF. CDR3 DNA sequence: TGTGCCAGCTCACCCCGGGAAAATTCACCCCTCCACTTT.

This clone was observed a single time. This chain joins TRBV6-5 and TRBJ1-1; no reliable D call. Trimming took 0 bases from V and 0 from J, leaving 5 bases between them. The CDR3 has 14 amino acids. Germline V lookup: CDR1 MNHEY, CDR2 SVGAGI. The CDR3 nucleotides are TGTGCCAGCAGTTACTCAGCGGTGAACACTGAAGCTTTCTTT. Its translation is CASSYSAVNTEAFF.

This chain joins TRBV7-9 and TRBJ2-2; D ambiguous. CDR1 and CDR2 (germline): SEHNR, FQNEAQ (reference sequence). The CDR3 extends over 13 amino acids. V was pared by 1 base and J by 2 bases, with 2 bases between. The CDR3, as DNA: TGTGCCAGCAGCTTAGGAAACACCGGGGAGCTGTTTTTT. Its translation: CASSLGNTGELFF.

The chain has TRBV7-9 and TRBJ2-1; TRBD1 matches at 9 bases. V was clipped by 4 bases and J by 10 bases; unmatched bases: 11. From germline, CDR1 is SEHNR and CDR2 FQNEAQ (reference sequence). This CDR3 has 15 amino acids. This chain's CDR3 is CASSSDRGKSREQFF. The CDR3 region has the DNA TGTGCCAGCAGCTCGGACAGGGGCAAATCCCGAGAGCAGTTCTTC. The complete variable domain, with remaining parts taken from reference TRBV7-9 and TRBJ2-1, reads DTGVSQNPRHKITKRGQNVTFRCDPISEHNRLYWYRQTLGQGPEFLTYFQNEAQLEKSRLLSDRFSAERPKGSFSTLEIQRTEQGDSAMYLCASSSDRGKSREQFFGPGTRLTVL.

The rearrangement links TRBV9 to TRBJ2-6; 11 positions match TRBD1. Trimming removed 3 bases from V and 0 bases from J; junction bases left unmatched: 2. The CDR3 consists of 17 residues. The germline V gene has CDR1 SGDLS and CDR2 YYNGEE. In nucleotides, the CDR3 is TGTGCCAGCAGCGGCGGGACAGGGGGCTCTGGGGCCAACGTCCTGACTTTC. This gives the protein CASSGGTGGSGANVLTF.

The CDR3 sequence is CASSPARGHNLMNTEAFF. The DNA of the CDR3 is TGTGCCAGCTCACCAGCCAGGGGTCACAACCTCATGAACACTGAAGCTTTCTTT. The chain is built from TRBV18 and TRBJ1-1; possibly TRBD1 for D (6 bases). The CDR3 has 18 amino acids. Between the trimmed V and J ends, which lost 2 bases and 0 bases, there was a span of 19 bases. Germline CDR1 is KGHSH and CDR2 is LQKENI.

The V gene is TRBV25-1, the J gene TRBJ1-5, with a possible D match to TRBD1 (6 bases). V shed 4 bases and J shed 6 bases, with 13 bases lying between them. CDR3 length: 14 residues. CDR1 is MGHDK, CDR2 SYGVNS, per germline. The CDR3 DNA follows: TGTGCCAGCAGTGGGGGCAGGGGTTCTCAGCCCCAGCATTTT. The encoded protein is CASSGGRGSQPQHF.

The chain combines TRBV28 with TRBJ2-7; 8 nucleotides line up with TRBD1. J gave up 2 bases and V 6 bases, and 6 bases lay outside the gene matches. CDR3 length: 14 residues. Germline assignment: CDR1 MDHEN and CDR2 SYDVKM. CDR3 sequence: CASRNQGAAYEQYF. CDR3 coding DNA: TGTGCCAGCAGGAATCAGGGGGCGGCCTACGAGCAGTACTTC.

The gene calls are TRBV5-4 and TRBJ1-2; 9 bases line up with TRBD1. The germline V gene encodes CDR1 SGHNT and CDR2 YYREEE (reference sequence). The CDR3 consists of 13 residues. V was pared by 2 bases and J by 6 bases, with 2 bases of the junction left unmatched. The DNA of the CDR3 is TGTGCCAGCAGCTTTAGGACAGGGGATGGCTACACCTTC. It encodes CASSFRTGDGYTF.

The chain carries TRBV7-6 and TRBJ2-5; D may be TRBD1 (6 bases). Germline V gives CDR1 SGHVS, CDR2 FNYEAQ. Trimming took off 5 bases at V and 7 bases at J, with 8 bases between the two ends. The CDR3 loop spans 11 amino acids. This CDR3 reads CASSPRGTQYF. The DNA for the CDR3 is TGTGCCAGCAGCCCCAGGGGGACCCAGTACTTC. Based on the CDR3 plus reference TRBV7-6 and TRBJ2-5, the full variable domain is GAGVSQSPRYKVTKRGQDVALRCDPISGHVSLYWYRQALGQGPEFLTYFNYEAQQDKSGLPNDRFSAERPEGSISTLTIQRTEQRDSAMYRCASSPRGTQYFGPGTRLLVL.

This clone was observed once. This sequence joins TRBV28 and TRBJ2-7; TRBD2 matches 7 bases. The length of the CDR3 is 15 residues. The junction had 5 bases not matched to a gene; V was cut back by 3 bases and J by 0 bases. Looked up from germline, CDR1 is MDHEN and CDR2 is SYDVKM. For the CDR3, the DNA is TGTGCCAGCAGTTTTCGGGGGGTAGCCTCCTACGAGCAGTACTTC. This sequence encodes CASSFRGVASYEQYF.

The sample holds a few counts of this clone. This chain uses TRBV27 with TRBJ2-4, with 14 bases matching TRBD2. The junction had 3 bases not matched to a gene; V was cut back by 2 bases and J by 12 bases. Germline assignment: CDR1 MNHEY and CDR2 SMNVEV (reference sequence). The CDR3 has 14 amino acids. The CDR3 region is CASSLGTSGSNQYF. CDR3 DNA sequence: TGTGCCAGCAGTTTAGGGACTAGCGGGAGTAATCAGTACTTC.

The rearrangement uses TRBV7-9 and TRBJ2-7; D gene unclear. The V end lost 4 bases, the J end lost 5 bases, and 3 bases lay between the germline ends. The CDR3 totals 10 residues. Germline V gene sequence: CDR1 SEHNR, CDR2 FQNEAQ (reference sequence). CDR3 residues: CASSSNEQYF. CDR3 in DNA: TGTGCCAGCAGCTCGAACGAGCAGTACTTC.

The CDR3 sequence is CASSLDTYNEQFF. The CDR3 DNA reads TGTGCCAGCAGCTTAGATACGTACAATGAGCAGTTCTTC. The rearrangement joins TRBV7-9 to TRBJ2-1, with D unresolved. The ends were cut back, 1 base at V and 4 bases at J, with 5 bases in the middle. CDR1 is SEHNR, CDR2 FQNEAQ, per germline (reference sequence). CDR3 length: 13 amino acids.

Concerning this clone itself: The junction and the germline gene differ at one end; a read error may be behind it. The chain's CDR3 is CATSREGLLNTEAFF. DNA of the CDR3: TGTGCTACCAGTAGGGAGGGCCTCCTGAACACTGAAGCTTTCTTT. The genes are TRBV15 and TRBJ1-1; unclear D gene. There are 15 residues in the CDR3. Looked up from germline, CDR1 is LNHNV and CDR2 is YYDKDF (reference sequence).

The rearrangement joins TRBV29-1 to TRBJ2-1; TRBD2 matches 7 bases. Germline V CDR1 and CDR2: SQVTM, ANQGSEA. With V trimmed by 2 bases and J by 0 bases, 7 bases remained unmatched. CDR3 length: 16 residues. The CDR3 protein is CSVEWASGGSYNEQFF. As DNA, the CDR3 is TGCAGCGTTGAATGGGCTAGCGGAGGCTCCTACAATGAGCAGTTCTTC.

The V call is TRBV7-6, the J call TRBJ2-3; D is ambiguous. Germline assignment: CDR1 SGHVS and CDR2 FNYEAQ. The CDR3 spans 15 residues. V was cut by 6 bases and J by 0 bases, with 13 bases left in between. The CDR3, as DNA: TGTGCCAGCAGTCCCCTGGCTACTAGCACAGATACGCAGTATTTT. Encoded protein: CASSPLATSTDTQYF.

The chain links TRBV28 to TRBJ2-1; TRBD1 matches at 7 bases. This CDR3 has 15 amino acids. Germline lookup yields CDR1 MDHEN and CDR2 SYDVKM. The V and J ends lost 4 bases and 4 bases, in that order; junction bases with no gene match: 7. CDR3 DNA sequence: TGTGCCAGCAGTTCCGTCCAGGGGGATTACAATGAGCAGTTCTTC. This encodes CASSSVQGDYNEQFF.

The chain has TRBV28 and TRBJ2-7, with D possibly TRBD1 on 5 matching bases. The V end lost 6 bases, the J end lost 6 bases, and 12 bases lay between the germline ends. CDR1 MDHEN and CDR2 SYDVKM come from the germline V gene. This CDR3 spans 12 amino acids. The CDR3 region is CASRTRVGEQYF. CDR3 DNA: TGTGCCAGCAGGACCAGGGTTGGCGAGCAGTACTTC.

The rearrangement joins TRBV5-6 to TRBJ1-2; D not certain. Germline V gene lookup returns CDR1 SGHDT and CDR2 YYEEEE. The CDR3 loop spans 14 amino acids. Trimming pared 0 bases from V and 7 bases from J, leaving 13 bases between. The DNA of the CDR3 is TGTGCCAGCAGCTTGGGAGACGCCACTGGTGGCTACACCTTC. It is translated as CASSLGDATGGYTF.

This sequence joins TRBV29-1 and TRBJ2-1, with TRBD1 matching 9 bases. Germline values: CDR1 SQVTM, CDR2 ANQGSEA. This CDR3 has 13 residues. V was clipped by 6 bases and J by 14 bases; unmatched bases: 14. CDR3 sequence: CSVIGQGLWEKFF. CDR3 in DNA: TGCAGCGTGATAGGACAGGGGCTTTGGGAAAAGTTCTTC.

This clone was detected only once. The chain uses TRBV9 and TRBJ2-5; 7 bases align to TRBD1. CDR3 size: 16 residues. Germline CDR1 SGDLS, CDR2 YYNGEE. The J segment lost 5 bases and the V segment lost 3 bases, leaving 13 bases of the junction unmatched. The CDR3 here is CASSASFYRGEETQYF. The CDR3 DNA follows: TGTGCCAGCAGCGCCTCCTTTTACAGGGGCGAGGAGACCCAGTACTTC.

In this sample, this clone turned up a few times. CDR3 amino acids: CASSLGWASGSTGELFF. CDR3 nucleotides: TGTGCCAGCAGCTTAGGTTGGGCTAGCGGGAGCACCGGGGAGCTGTTTTTT. The chain links TRBV13 to TRBJ2-2, with 10 bases identical to TRBD2. In germline, CDR1 is PRHDT, CDR2 FYEKMQ (reference sequence). The CDR3 totals 17 residues. Trimming removed 0 bases from V and 4 bases from J; junction bases left unmatched: 5.

This rearrangement joins TRBV28 to TRBJ1-2; 7 nucleotides match TRBD1. Germline CDR1 is MDHEN and CDR2 is SYDVKM. Trimming cost V 7 bases and J 2 bases; bases outside gene matches: 4. The CDR3 spans 13 residues. The CDR3 DNA reads TGTGCCAGCACTCCGACAGGGAACTATGGCTACACCTTC. Encoded protein: CASTPTGNYGYTF.

This clone has more than one count but fewer than ten. V gene TRBV7-9 combines with J gene TRBJ2-1; D remains ambiguous. Per germline, CDR1 SEHNR and CDR2 FQNEAQ (reference sequence). The germline V and J ends were trimmed by 3 bases and 9 bases, with 9 bases remaining between them. This CDR3 has 12 amino acids. CDR3: CASSFSKSEQFF. The DNA of the CDR3 is TGTGCCAGCAGCTTTTCCAAAAGTGAGCAGTTCTTC.

The chain recombines TRBV27 with TRBJ1-1; a weak D match, TRBD1 (5 bases). This CDR3 is 13 amino acids long. V gave up 8 bases and J gave up 4 bases, with 14 bases separating them. CDR1 MNHEY and CDR2 SMNVEV come from the germline V gene (reference sequence). CDR3 in amino acids: CASRGGWGTEAFF. The CDR3 coding sequence is TGTGCCAGCCGCGGGGGGTGGGGCACTGAAGCTTTCTTT.

This clone was counted once. The V gene is TRBV19, the J gene TRBJ2-6; 8 nucleotides match TRBD1. Trimming removed 3 bases from V and 0 bases from J; junction bases left unmatched: 16. The CDR3 runs to 21 residues. Per germline, CDR1 LNHDA and CDR2 SQIVND (reference sequence). The CDR3: CASSMVNLRDRPNSGANVLTF. The CDR3 DNA is TGTGCCAGTAGTATGGTTAACCTCCGGGACAGGCCAAACTCTGGGGCCAACGTCCTGACTTTC.

This clone was counted between two and nine times. The V call is TRBV7-9, the J call TRBJ2-7; the match to TRBD2 covers 8 bases. There are 14 residues in the CDR3. Germline CDR1 SEHNR, CDR2 FQNEAQ (reference sequence). J was trimmed by 3 bases and V by 5 bases; bases with no gene match: 6. The CDR3 here is CASSIPGLVYEQYF. In DNA form, the CDR3 reads TGTGCCAGCAGCATCCCGGGACTAGTCTACGAGCAGTACTTC.

In this sample, this clone turned up once. The V and J genes are TRBV7-9 and TRBJ2-3; possible D gene TRBD1, 6 bases. The CDR3 is made up of 13 amino acids. Deletions cut 5 bases from V and 4 bases from J, with 10 bases between. CDR1 and CDR2 from the germline V gene are SEHNR and FQNEAQ (reference sequence). Here the CDR3 DNA reads TGTGCCAGCAGCGACGGACAGTCAGATACGCAGTATTTT. It yields the protein CASSDGQSDTQYF.

The CDR3 DNA is TGTGCCAGCAGCCTACTAGCGGGAGTTGTGGCAGATACGCAGTATTTT. This codes for CASSLLAGVVADTQYF. The rearrangement uses TRBV9 and TRBJ2-3; TRBD2 matches 11 bases. There are 16 residues in the CDR3. The germline gives CDR1 SGDLS, CDR2 YYNGEE. Trimming took 4 bases from V and 4 from J; bases not matched to a gene: 8.

The chain uses TRBV10-3 and TRBJ2-7; D may match TRBD1 or TRBD2 (6 bases each). Germline V gives CDR1 ENHRY, CDR2 SYGVKD. Trimming removed 7 bases at V and 4 bases at J, with 17 bases between. The CDR3 is 14 amino acids. CDR3 loop: CAITGGDTSYEQYF. The CDR3 DNA is TGTGCCATCACCGGCGGGGACACCTCTTACGAGCAGTACTTC.